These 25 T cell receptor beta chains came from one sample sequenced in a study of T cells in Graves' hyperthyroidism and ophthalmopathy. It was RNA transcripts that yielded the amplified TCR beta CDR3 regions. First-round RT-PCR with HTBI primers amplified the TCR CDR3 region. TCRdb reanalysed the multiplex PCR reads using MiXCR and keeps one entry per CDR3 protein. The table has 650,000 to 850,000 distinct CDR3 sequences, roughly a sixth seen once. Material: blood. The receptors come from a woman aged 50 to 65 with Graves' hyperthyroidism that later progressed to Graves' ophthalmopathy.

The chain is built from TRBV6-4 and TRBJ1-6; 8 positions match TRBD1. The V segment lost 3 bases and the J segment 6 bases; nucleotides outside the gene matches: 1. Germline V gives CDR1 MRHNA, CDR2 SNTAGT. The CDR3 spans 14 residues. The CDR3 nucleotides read TGTGCCAGCAGTGAGACAGGGGCTAATTCACCCCTCCACTTT. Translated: CASSETGANSPLHF.

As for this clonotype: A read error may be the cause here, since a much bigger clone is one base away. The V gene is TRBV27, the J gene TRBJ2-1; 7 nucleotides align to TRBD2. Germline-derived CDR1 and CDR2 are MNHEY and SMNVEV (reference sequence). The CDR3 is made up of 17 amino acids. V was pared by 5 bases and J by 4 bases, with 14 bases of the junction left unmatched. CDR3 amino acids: CASSRWLVGGTYNEQFF. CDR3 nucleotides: TGTGCCAGCAGTCGATGGTTAGTGGGGGGGACTTACAATGAGCAGTTCTTC.

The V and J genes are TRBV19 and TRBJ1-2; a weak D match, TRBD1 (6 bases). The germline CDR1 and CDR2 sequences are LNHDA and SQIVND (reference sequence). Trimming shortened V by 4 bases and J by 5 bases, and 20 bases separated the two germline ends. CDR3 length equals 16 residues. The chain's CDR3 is CASSTDGRRGGYGYTF. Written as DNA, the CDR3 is TGTGCCAGTAGTACAGATGGCCGCAGGGGAGGATATGGCTACACCTTC.

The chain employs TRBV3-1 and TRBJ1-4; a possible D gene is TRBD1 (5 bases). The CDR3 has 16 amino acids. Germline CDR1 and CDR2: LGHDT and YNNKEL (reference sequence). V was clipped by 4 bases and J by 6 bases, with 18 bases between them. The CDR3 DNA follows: TGTGCCAGCAGCCTCACCTTGGGGGGTGGTCATGAAAAACTGTTTTTT. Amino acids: CASSLTLGGGHEKLFF.

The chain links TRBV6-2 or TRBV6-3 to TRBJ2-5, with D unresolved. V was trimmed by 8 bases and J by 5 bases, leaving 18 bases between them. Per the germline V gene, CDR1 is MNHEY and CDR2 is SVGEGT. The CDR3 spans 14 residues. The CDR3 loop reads CASQDGPFSETQYF. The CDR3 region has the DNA TGTGCCAGCCAAGACGGACCCTTCAGCGAGACCCAGTACTTC.

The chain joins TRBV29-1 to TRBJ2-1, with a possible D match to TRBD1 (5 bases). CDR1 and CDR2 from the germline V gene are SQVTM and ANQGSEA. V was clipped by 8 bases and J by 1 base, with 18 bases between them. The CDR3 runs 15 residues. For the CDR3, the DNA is TGCAGCTTCCAACCTTACAGGTTTTCCTACAATGAGCAGTTCTTC. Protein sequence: CSFQPYRFSYNEQFF.

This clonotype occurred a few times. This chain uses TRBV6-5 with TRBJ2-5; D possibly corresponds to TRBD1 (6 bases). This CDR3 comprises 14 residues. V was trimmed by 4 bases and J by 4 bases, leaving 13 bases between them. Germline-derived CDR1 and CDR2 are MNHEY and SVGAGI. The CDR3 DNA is TGTGCCAGCAGTTCCCCAGGGGCTTTAGAGACCCAGTACTTC. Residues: CASSSPGALETQYF.

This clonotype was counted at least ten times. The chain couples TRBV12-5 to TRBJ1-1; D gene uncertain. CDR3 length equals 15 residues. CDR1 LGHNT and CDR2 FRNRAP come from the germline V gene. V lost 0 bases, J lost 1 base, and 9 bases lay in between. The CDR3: CASGLVTDRNTEAFF. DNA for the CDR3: TGTGCTAGTGGTTTGGTTACAGATAGGAACACTGAAGCTTTCTTT.

The CDR3 DNA sequence: TGTGCCAGCAGTTTCGACGGGGGGGACGAGCAGTACTTC. It encodes CASSFDGGDEQYF. This rearrangement joins TRBV27 to TRBJ2-7; 8 bases align to TRBD2. The CDR3 extends over 13 amino acids. Trimming removed 3 bases from V and 5 bases from J; junction bases left unmatched: 3. Germline CDR1 is MNHEY and CDR2 is SMNVEV (reference sequence).

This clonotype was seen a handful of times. CDR3 nucleotide sequence: TGTGCCAGCAGCTTAGATAACATCCCCTATGGCTACACCTTC. It yields the protein CASSLDNIPYGYTF. The J gene is TRBJ1-2, the V gene TRBV11-2; D is uncertain. Germline V gene sequence: CDR1 SGHAT, CDR2 FQNNGV. V lost 0 bases and J lost 4, with 9 bases in between. This CDR3 spans 14 amino acids.

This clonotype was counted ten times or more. CDR3 in amino acids: CASSVSSGVSYEQYF. CDR3 nucleotides: TGTGCCAGCAGTGTGTCTAGCGGGGTGTCCTACGAGCAGTACTTC. The chain joins TRBV6-1 to TRBJ2-7, with 9 bases fitting TRBD2. V shed 4 bases, J shed 1 base, and the junction held 5 bases outside the gene matches. The CDR3 is 15 amino acids. Germline lookup yields CDR1 MNHNS and CDR2 SASEGT.

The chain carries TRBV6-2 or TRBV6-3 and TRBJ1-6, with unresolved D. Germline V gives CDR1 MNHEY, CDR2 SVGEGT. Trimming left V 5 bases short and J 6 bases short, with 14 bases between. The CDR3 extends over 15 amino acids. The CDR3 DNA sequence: TGTGCCAGCAGTGGAACCCGCACGGGTAATTCACCCCTCCACTTT. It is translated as CASSGTRTGNSPLHF.

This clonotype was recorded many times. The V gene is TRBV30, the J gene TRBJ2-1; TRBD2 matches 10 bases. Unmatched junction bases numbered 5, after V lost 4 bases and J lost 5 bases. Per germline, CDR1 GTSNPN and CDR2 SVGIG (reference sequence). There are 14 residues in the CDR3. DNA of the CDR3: TGTGCCTGGAACCCGGGACTAGCGAACAATGAGCAGTTCTTC. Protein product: CAWNPGLANNEQFF.

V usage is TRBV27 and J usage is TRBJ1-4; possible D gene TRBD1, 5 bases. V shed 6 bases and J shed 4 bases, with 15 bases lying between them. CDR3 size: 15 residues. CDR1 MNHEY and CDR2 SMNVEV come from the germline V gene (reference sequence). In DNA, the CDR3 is TGTGCCAGCAGAGCTTGGGACGGAGATAATGAAAAACTGTTTTTT. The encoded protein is CASRAWDGDNEKLFF.

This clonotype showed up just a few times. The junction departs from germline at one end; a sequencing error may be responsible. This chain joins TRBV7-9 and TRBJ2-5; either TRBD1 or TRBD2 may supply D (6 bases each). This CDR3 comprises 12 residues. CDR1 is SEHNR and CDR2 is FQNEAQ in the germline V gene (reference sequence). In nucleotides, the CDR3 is TGTGTCAGCAGCTTAGTCGAGGGGGGCCAGTACTTC. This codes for CVSSLVEGGQYF.

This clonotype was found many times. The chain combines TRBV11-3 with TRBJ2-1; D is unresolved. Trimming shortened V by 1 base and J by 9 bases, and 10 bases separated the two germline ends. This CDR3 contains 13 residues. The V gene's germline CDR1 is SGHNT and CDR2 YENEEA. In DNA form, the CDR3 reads TGTGCCAGCAGCTTAGGACCGAGTGGTGAGCAGTTCTTC. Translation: CASSLGPSGEQFF.

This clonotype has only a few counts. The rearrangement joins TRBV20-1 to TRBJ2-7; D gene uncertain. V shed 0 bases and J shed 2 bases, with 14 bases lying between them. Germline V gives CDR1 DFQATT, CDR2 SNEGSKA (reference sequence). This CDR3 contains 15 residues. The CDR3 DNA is TGCAGTGCTAGAGATGCGCGTAGGATGGCCTACGAGCAGTACTTC. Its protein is CSARDARRMAYEQYF.

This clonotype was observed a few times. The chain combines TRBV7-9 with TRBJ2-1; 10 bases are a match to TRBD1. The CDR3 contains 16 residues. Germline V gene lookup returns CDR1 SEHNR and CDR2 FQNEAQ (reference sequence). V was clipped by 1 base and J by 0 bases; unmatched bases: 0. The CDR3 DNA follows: TGTGCCAGCAGCTTAGGACAGGGGGCCTCCTACAATGAGCAGTTCTTC. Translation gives CASSLGQGASYNEQFF.

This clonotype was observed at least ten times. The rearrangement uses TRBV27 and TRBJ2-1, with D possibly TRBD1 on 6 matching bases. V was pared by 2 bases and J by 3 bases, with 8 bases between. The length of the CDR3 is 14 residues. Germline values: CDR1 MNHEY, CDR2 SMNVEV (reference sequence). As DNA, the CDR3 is TGTGCCAGCAGTTTACAGGGGTTCTACAATGAGCAGTTCTTC. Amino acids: CASSLQGFYNEQFF.

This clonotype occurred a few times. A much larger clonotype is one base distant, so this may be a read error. CDR3 region: CAWKSSGGPGNEQYF. In DNA form, the CDR3 reads TGTGCCTGGAAATCGTCCGGGGGGCCAGGAAACGAGCAGTACTTC. The chain recombines TRBV30 with TRBJ2-7; weak D call: TRBD2 (7 bases). Trimming shortened V by 4 bases and J by 5 bases, and 21 bases separated the two germline ends. The CDR3 sequence is 15 residues long. Germline-derived CDR1 and CDR2 are GTSNPN and SVGIG (reference sequence).

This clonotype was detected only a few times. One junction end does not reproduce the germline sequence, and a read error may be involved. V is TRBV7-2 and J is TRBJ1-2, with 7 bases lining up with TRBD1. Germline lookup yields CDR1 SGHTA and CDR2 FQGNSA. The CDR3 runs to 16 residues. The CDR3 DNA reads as TGTGCCGGCAGACCCCGGGTCACAGGGGAGGGTTATGGCTACACCTTC. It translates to CAGRPRVTGEGYGYTF.

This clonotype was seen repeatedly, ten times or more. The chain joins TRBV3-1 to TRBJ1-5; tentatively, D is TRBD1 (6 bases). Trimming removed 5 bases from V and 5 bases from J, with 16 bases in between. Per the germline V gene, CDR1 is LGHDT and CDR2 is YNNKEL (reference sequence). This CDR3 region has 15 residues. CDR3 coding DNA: TGTGCCAGCAGCGGGAGAAGCAGGGGCTATCAGCCCCAGCATTTT. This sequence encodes CASSGRSRGYQPQHF.

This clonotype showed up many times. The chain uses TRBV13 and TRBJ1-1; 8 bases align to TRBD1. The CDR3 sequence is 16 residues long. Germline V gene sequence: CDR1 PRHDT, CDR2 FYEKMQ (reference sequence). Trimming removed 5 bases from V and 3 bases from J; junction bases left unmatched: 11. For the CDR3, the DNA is TGTGCCAGCAGCCCCCGACAGGGGACGTTGCACACTGAAGCTTTCTTT. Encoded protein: CASSPRQGTLHTEAFF.

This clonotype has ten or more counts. The CDR3 DNA reads TGTGCCAGCAGGTCCCGCAGGGAAGGGTACGAGCAGTACTTC. Translated, it gives CASRSRREGYEQYF. V and J are TRBV27 and TRBJ2-7; possibly TRBD1 for D (5 bases). CDR1 is MNHEY and CDR2 is SMNVEV in the germline V gene (reference sequence). Trimming removed 6 bases from V and 4 bases from J, with 16 bases in between. This CDR3 spans 14 amino acids.

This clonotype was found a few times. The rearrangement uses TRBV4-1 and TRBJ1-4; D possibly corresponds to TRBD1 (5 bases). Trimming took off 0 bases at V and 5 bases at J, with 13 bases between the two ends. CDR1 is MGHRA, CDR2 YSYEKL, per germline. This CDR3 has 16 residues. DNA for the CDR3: TGCGCCAGCAGCCAAGATAATCAGGGCTACAATGAAAAACTGTTTTTT. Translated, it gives CASSQDNQGYNEKLFF.